Shown below are 10 T cell receptor beta chains from a single sample sequenced in a study of T cells in Graves' hyperthyroidism and ophthalmopathy. Amplification of TCR beta CDR3 regions was performed using RNA transcripts as template. The primer set for the first-round RT-PCR of the TCR CDR3 was HTBI. One entry per CDR3 protein results from TCRdb running MiXCR on the multiplex PCR reads. Of a few hundred thousand distinct CDR3 sequences detected, 15% to 20% appear once; the ten largest clones hold around 3.5%. Sequencing used blood. Receptors were obtained from a woman in her 40s with Graves' ophthalmopathy.

The genes are TRBV28 and TRBJ1-6; TRBD1 aligns across 7 bases. CDR3 length: 15 residues. Per the germline V gene, CDR1 is MDHEN and CDR2 is SYDVKM. Trimming took 3 bases from V and 10 from J; bases not matched to a gene: 9. CDR3 amino acids: CASSFLTGNSSPLHF. The CDR3 bases are TGTGCCAGCAGTTTCCTGACAGGGAACAGCTCACCCCTCCACTTT.

Many counts were recorded for this clonotype. The chain carries TRBV28 and TRBJ2-1, with unresolved D. Germline lookup yields CDR1 MDHEN and CDR2 SYDVKM. CDR3 length equals 15 residues. V was shortened by 1 base and J by 4 bases, with 11 bases between the two germline ends. The DNA for the CDR3 is TGTGCCAGCAGTTTATCCCCGGACGGTTACAATGAGCAGTTCTTC. Protein: CASSLSPDGYNEQFF.

This clonotype showed up many times. The chain links TRBV12-3 or TRBV12-4 to TRBJ2-2, with 7 bases matching TRBD1. This CDR3 spans 14 amino acids. The V segment lost 10 bases and the J segment 1 base; nucleotides outside the gene matches: 6. The CDR3 reads CATADRLNTGELFF. The CDR3 region has the DNA TGTGCCACCGCGGACAGGTTGAACACCGGGGAGCTGTTTTTT.

The sample holds many counts of this clonotype. The V and J genes are TRBV12-3 or TRBV12-4 and TRBJ1-2; weak D call: TRBD1 (6 bases). V gave up 8 bases and J gave up 8 bases, with 24 bases separating them. The CDR3 contains 15 residues. CDR3 in DNA: TGTGCCAGCTCCGCGGATCGGGGGGCAAAGGACGGCTACACCTTC. Its translation: CASSADRGAKDGYTF.

In its sample, this clonotype was seen many times. V is TRBV20-1 and J is TRBJ2-1; TRBD2 agrees at 11 bases. The germline V gene encodes CDR1 DFQATT and CDR2 SNEGSKA (reference sequence). This CDR3 contains 16 residues. After removal of 2 bases from V and 4 bases from J, the junction contained 7 bases not matched to a gene. CDR3 residues: CSARPPRLAGYNEQFF. DNA of the CDR3: TGCAGTGCTAGACCCCCGCGACTAGCGGGATACAATGAGCAGTTCTTC.

This clonotype was counted once. The rearrangement links TRBV15 to TRBJ2-7; D gene unclear. The CDR3 runs 13 residues. Germline CDR1 and CDR2: LNHNV and YYDKDF (reference sequence). With 4 bases removed from V and 7 bases from J, the gap between germline ends came to 14 bases. The CDR3 loop is CATSTGQPVEQYF. CDR3 DNA: TGTGCCACCAGCACCGGCCAGCCGGTAGAGCAGTACTTC.

The rearrangement joins TRBV19 to TRBJ2-7; D possibly matches TRBD1 or TRBD2 (5 bases each). Germline assignment: CDR1 LNHDA and CDR2 SQIVND (reference sequence). Trimming pared 5 bases from V and 0 bases from J, leaving 14 bases between. The CDR3 sequence is 15 residues long. Written as DNA, the CDR3 is TGTGCCAGTAGTCTTCGGGACGGCTACTCCTACGAGCAGTACTTC. It translates to CASSLRDGYSYEQYF.

The V and J genes are TRBV9 and TRBJ2-2, with TRBD2 as a possible D gene (5 bases). The length of the CDR3 is 15 residues. Trimming left V 0 bases short and J 1 base short, with 7 bases between. The germline gives CDR1 SGDLS, CDR2 YYNGEE. The CDR3 region is CASSVVGGNTGELFF. The CDR3 DNA reads as TGTGCCAGCAGCGTAGTTGGAGGGAACACCGGGGAGCTGTTTTTT.

This clonotype was seen ten or more times. The chain joins TRBV29-1 to TRBJ2-3; possibly TRBD2 for D (6 bases). CDR3 length equals 15 residues. Germline V CDR1 and CDR2: SQVTM, ANQGSEA. The germline V and J ends were trimmed by 5 bases and 1 base, with 16 bases remaining between them. CDR3 sequence: CSVQGPKRGTDTQYF. CDR3 sequence (DNA): TGCAGCGTTCAAGGTCCGAAGCGGGGCACAGATACGCAGTATTTT.

This clonotype came up many times. The chain employs TRBV28 and TRBJ2-7, with D possibly being TRBD2 (7 bases). The germline V and J ends were trimmed by 9 bases and 8 bases, with 20 bases remaining between them. The germline CDR1 and CDR2 sequences are MDHEN and SYDVKM. This CDR3 has 13 residues. The CDR3 spells CASWGGGASQQYF. CDR3 sequence (DNA): TGTGCCAGTTGGGGAGGGGGGGCATCACAGCAGTACTTC.